Here is one T cell receptor beta chain with its context. Its antigen is currently unknown. The assay was immunoSEQ multiplex PCR, and TCRdb's table has in-frame clones only and misses some. The sample holds over 800,000 clones, approximately 92% seen once. The sample belongs to a study of shared clonotypes between healthy human individuals. Study-wide findings and caveats: Even with large depth, rarefaction showed that sorted-subset sequencing was incomplete.

Positively selected for CCR7, the CD45RO-negative cells used as naive CD8 cells excluded terminally differentiated effector memory CD45RA+ cells. The specimen was naive CD8+ T cells sorted from blood. The sequence derives from a man aged 25-45 years in good health.

The CDR3 region is CASSSPLLTGELFF. The CDR3 coding sequence is TGTGCCAGCAGCTCCCCGCTCCTTACCGGGGAGCTGTTTTTT. The V gene is TRBV11-2, the J gene TRBJ2-2; no firm D call. V shed 4 bases and J shed 5 bases, with 11 bases lying between them. The CDR3 contains 14 residues. Looked up from germline, CDR1 is SGHAT and CDR2 is FQNNGV. The variable domain in full, completed from reference TRBV11-2 and TRBJ2-2, reads EAGVAQSPRYKIIEKRQSVAFWCNPISGHATLYWYQQILGQGPKLLIQFQNNGVVDDSQLPKDRFSAERLKGVDSTLKIQPAKLEDSAVYLCASSSPLLTGELFFGEGSRLTVL.